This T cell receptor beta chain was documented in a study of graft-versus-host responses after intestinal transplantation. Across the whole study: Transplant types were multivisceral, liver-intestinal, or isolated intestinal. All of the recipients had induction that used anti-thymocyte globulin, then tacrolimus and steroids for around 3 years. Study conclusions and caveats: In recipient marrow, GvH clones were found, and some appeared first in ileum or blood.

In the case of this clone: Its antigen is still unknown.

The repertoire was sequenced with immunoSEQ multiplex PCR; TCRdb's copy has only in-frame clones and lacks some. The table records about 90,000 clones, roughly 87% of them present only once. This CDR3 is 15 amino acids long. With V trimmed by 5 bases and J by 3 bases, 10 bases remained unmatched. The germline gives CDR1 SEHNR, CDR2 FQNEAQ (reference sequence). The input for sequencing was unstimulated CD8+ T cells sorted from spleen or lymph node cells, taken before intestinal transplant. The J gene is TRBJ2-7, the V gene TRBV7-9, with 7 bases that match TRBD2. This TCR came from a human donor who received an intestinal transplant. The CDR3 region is CASSPLGGRGYEQYF. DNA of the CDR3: TGTGCCAGCAGCCCCCTTGGCGGGAGAGGCTACGAGCAGTACTTC. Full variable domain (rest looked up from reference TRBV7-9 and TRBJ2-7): DTGVSQNPRHKITKRGQNVTFRCDPISEHNRLYWYRQTLGQGPEFLTYFQNEAQLEKSRLLSDRFSAERPKGSFSTLEIQRTEQGDSAMYLCASSPLGGRGYEQYFGPGTRLTVT.